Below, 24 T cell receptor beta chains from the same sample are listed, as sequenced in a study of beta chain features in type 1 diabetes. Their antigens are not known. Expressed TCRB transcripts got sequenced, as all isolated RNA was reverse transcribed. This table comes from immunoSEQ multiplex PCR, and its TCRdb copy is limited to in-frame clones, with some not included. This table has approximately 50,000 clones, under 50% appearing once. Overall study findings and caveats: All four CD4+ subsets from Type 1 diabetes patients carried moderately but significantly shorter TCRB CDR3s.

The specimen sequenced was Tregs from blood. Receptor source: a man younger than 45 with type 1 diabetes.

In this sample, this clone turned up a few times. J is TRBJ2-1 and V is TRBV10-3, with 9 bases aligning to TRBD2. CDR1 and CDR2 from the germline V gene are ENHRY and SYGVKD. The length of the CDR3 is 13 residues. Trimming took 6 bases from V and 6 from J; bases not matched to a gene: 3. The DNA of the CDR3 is TGTGCCATCAGAATAGCGGGAGCCAATGAGCAGTTCTTC. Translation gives CAIRIAGANEQFF.

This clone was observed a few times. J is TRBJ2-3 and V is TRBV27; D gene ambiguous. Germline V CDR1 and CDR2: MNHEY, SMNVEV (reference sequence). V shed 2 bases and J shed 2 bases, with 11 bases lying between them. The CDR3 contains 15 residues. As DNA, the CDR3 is TGTGCCAGCAGTTTAAACGGTATTCCCACAGATACGCAGTATTTT. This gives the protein CASSLNGIPTDTQYF.

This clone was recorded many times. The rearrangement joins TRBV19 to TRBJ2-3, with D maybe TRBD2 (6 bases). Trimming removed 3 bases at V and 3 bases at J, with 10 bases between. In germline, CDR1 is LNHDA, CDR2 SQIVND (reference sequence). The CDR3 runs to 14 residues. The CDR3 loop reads CASSMSLATDTQYF. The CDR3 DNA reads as TGTGCCAGTAGTATGAGCCTAGCGACAGATACGCAGTATTTT.

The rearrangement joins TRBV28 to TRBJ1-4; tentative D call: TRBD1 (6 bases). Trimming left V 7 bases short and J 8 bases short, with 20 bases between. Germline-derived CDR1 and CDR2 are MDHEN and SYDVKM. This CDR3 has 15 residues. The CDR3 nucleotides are TGTGCCAGCACCTCCCCGTCGACAGGTGGGGAAAAACTGTTTTTT. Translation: CASTSPSTGGEKLFF.

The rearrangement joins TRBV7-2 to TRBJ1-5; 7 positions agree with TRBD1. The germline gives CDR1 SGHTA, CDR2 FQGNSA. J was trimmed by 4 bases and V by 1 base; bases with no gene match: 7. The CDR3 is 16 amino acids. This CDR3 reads CASSLVSGQENQPQHF. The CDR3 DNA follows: TGTGCCAGCAGCTTAGTTTCCGGACAGGAGAATCAGCCCCAGCATTTT.

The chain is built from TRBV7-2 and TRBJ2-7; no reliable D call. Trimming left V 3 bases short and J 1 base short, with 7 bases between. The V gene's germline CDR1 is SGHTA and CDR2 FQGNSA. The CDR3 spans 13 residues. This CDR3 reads CASSFAQSYEQYF. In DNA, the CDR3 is TGTGCCAGCAGCTTCGCACAGTCCTACGAGCAGTACTTC.

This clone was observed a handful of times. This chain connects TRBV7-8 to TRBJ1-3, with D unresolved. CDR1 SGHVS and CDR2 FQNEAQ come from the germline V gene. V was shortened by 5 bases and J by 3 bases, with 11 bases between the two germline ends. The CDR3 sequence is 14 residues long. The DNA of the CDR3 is TGTGCCAGCAGCCTTCGGGAGGATGGAAACACCATATATTTT. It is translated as CASSLREDGNTIYF. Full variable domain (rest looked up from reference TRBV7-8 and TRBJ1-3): GAGVSQSPRYKVAKRGQDVALRCDPISGHVSLFWYQQALGQGPEFLTYFQNEAQLDKSGLPSDRFFAERPEGSVSTLKIQRTQQEDSAVYLCASSLREDGNTIYFGEGSWLTVV.

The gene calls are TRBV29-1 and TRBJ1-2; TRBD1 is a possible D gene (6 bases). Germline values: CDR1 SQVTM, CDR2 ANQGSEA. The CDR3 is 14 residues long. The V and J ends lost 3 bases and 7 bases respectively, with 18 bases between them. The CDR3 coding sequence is TGCAGCGTTGATGAGGGGGGGGAGTATGTTGGCTACACCTTC. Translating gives CSVDEGGEYVGYTF.

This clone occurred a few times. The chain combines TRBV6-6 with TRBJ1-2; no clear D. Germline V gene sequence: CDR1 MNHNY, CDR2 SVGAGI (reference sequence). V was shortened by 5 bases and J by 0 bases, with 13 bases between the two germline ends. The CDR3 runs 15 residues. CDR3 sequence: CASSGSSESNYGYTF. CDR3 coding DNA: TGTGCCAGCAGTGGGTCCTCGGAGTCTAACTATGGCTACACCTTC.

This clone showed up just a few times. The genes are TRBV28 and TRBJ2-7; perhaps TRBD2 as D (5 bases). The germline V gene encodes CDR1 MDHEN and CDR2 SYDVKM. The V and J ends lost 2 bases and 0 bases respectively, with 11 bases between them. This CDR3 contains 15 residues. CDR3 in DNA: TGTGCCAGCAGTTTACCGGGGTTAGACTCCTACGAGCAGTACTTC. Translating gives CASSLPGLDSYEQYF.

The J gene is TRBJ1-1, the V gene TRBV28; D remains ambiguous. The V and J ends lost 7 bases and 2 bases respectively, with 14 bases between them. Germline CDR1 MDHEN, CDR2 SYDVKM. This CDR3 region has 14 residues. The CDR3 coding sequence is TGTGCCAGCAAATCGCCGAACAAAAACACTGAAGCTTTCTTT. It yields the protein CASKSPNKNTEAFF.

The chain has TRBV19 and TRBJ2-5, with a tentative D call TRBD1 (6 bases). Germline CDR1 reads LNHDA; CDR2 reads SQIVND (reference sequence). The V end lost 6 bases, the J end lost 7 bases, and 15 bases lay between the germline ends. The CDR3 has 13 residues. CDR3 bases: TGTGCCAGTAGCAGGGACACGATGGGGACCCAGTACTTC. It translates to CASSRDTMGTQYF.

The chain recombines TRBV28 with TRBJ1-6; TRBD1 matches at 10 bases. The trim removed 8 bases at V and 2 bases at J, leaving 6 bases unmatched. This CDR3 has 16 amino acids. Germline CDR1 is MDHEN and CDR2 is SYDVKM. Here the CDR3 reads CASEGTGVAYNSPLHF. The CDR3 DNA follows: TGTGCCAGCGAGGGGACAGGGGTTGCCTATAATTCACCCCTCCACTTT.

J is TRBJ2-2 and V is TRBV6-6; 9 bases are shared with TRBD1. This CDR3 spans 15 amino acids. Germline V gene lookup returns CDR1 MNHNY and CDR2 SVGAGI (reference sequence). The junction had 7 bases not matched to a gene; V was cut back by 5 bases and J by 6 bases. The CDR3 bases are TGTGCCAGCAGTCTCGGACAGGGGTTCCCCGGGGAGCTGTTTTTT. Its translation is CASSLGQGFPGELFF.

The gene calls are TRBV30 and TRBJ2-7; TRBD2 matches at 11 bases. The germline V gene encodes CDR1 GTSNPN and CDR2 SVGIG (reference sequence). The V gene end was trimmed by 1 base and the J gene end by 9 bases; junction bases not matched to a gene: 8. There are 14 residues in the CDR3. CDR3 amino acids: CAWSAPTSGKVQYF. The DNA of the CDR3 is TGTGCCTGGAGTGCCCCGACTAGCGGGAAGGTGCAGTACTTC.

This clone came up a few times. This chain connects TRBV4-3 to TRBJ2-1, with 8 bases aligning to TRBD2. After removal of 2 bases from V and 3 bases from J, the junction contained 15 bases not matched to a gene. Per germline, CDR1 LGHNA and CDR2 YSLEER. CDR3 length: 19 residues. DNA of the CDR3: TGCGCCAGCAGCCAACGACCCCCTGCGGGAGGAGCCTTCTACAATGAGCAGTTCTTC. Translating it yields CASSQRPPAGGAFYNEQFF.

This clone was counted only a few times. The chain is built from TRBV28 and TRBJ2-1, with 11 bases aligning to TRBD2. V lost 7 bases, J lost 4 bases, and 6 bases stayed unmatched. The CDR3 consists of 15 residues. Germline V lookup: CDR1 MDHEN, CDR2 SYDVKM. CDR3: CASTIGTSGYNEQFF. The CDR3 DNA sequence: TGTGCCAGCACCATAGGGACTAGCGGATACAATGAGCAGTTCTTC. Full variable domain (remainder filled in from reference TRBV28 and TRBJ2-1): DVKVTQSSRYLVKRTGEKVFLECVQDMDHENMFWYRQDPGLGLRLIYFSYDVKMKEKGDIPEGYSVSREKKERFSLILESASTNQTSMYLCASTIGTSGYNEQFFGPGTRLTVL.

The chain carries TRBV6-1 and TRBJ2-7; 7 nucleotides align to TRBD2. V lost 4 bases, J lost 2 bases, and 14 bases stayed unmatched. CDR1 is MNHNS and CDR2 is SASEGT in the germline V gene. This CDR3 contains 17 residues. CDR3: CASSGGSTSAIPYEQYF. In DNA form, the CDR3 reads TGTGCCAGCAGTGGGGGGTCTACTAGCGCGATACCCTACGAGCAGTACTTC.

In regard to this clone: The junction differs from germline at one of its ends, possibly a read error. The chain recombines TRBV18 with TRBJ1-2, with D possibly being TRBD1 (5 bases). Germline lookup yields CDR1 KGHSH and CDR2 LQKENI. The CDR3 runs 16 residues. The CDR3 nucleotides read TGTGCCAGCTCACCACCGGCGGGGGAGGACAACTATGACTACACCTTC. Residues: CASSPPAGEDNYDYTF.

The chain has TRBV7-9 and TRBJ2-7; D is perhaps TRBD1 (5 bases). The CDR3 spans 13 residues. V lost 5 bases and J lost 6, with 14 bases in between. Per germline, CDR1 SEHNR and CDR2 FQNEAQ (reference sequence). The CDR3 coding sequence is TGTGCCAGCAGCAGGGGCCACCAAGGCGAGCAGTACTTC. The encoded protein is CASSRGHQGEQYF.

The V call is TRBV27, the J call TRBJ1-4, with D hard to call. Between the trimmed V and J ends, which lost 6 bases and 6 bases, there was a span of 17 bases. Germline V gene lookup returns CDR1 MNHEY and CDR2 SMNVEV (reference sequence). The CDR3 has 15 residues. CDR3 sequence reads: CASRRTWRGHEKLFF. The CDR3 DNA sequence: TGTGCCAGCAGGCGAACCTGGCGAGGGCATGAAAAACTGTTTTTT.

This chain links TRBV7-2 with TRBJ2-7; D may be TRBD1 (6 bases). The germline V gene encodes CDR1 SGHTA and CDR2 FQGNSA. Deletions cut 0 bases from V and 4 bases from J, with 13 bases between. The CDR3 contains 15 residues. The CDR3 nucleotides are TGTGCCAGCAGCTTAGCGGGACAATCCCAATACGAGCAGTACTTC. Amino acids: CASSLAGQSQYEQYF.

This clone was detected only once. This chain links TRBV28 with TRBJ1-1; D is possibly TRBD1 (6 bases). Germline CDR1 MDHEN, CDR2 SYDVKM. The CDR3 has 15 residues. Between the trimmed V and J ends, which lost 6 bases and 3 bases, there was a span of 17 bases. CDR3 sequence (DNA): TGTGCCAGCAGCACGCGGAGGGGGGGGGACACTGAAGCTTTCTTT. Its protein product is CASSTRRGGDTEAFF.

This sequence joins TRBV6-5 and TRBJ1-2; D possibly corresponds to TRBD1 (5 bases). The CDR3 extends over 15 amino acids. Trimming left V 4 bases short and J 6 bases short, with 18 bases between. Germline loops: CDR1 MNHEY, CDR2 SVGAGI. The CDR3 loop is CASSLGVAGLNGYTF. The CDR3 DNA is TGTGCCAGCAGTTTAGGGGTGGCGGGACTAAATGGCTACACCTTC.